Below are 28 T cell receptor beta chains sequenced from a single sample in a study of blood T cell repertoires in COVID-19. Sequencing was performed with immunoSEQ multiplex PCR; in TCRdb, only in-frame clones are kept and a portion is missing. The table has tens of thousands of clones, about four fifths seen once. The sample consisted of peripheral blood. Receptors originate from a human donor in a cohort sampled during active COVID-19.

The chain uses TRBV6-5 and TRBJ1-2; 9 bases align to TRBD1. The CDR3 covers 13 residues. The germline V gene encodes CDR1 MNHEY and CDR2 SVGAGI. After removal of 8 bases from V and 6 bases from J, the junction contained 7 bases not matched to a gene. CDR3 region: CASRQQGADGYTF. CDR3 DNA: TGTGCCAGCCGCCAACAGGGGGCGGATGGCTACACCTTC.

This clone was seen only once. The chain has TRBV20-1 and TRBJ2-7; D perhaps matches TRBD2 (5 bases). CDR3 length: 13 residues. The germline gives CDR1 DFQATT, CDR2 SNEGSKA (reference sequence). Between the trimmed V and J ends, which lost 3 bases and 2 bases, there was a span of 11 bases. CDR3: CSASRRATYEQYF. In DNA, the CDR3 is TGCAGTGCTAGTCGGCGGGCCACCTACGAGCAGTACTTC.

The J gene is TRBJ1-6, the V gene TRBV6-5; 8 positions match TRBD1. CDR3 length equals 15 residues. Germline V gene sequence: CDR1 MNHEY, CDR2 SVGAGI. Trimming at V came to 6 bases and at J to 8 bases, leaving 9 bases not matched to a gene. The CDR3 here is CASSRTGLRDSPLHF. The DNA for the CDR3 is TGTGCCAGCAGCCGGACAGGGCTCAGGGATTCACCCCTCCACTTT.

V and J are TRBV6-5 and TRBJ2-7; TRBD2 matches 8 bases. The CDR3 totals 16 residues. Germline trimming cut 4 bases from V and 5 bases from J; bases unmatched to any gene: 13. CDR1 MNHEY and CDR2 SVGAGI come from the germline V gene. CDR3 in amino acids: CASSSPARGGGNEQYF. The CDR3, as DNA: TGTGCCAGCAGTTCGCCTGCGCGCGGCGGGGGGAACGAGCAGTACTTC.

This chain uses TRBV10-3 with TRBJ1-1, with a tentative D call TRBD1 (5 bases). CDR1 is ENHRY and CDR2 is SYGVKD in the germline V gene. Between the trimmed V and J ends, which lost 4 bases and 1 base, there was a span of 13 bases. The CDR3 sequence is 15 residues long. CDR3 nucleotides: TGTGCCATCAGTGGGGGGAGGGGTACGAACACTGAAGCTTTCTTT. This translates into CAISGGRGTNTEAFF.

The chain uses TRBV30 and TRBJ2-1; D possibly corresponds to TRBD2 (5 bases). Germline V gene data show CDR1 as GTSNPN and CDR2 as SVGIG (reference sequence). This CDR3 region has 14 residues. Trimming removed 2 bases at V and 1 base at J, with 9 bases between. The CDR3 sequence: CAWSWTPSYNEQFF. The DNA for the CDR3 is TGTGCCTGGAGTTGGACTCCTTCCTACAATGAGCAGTTCTTC.

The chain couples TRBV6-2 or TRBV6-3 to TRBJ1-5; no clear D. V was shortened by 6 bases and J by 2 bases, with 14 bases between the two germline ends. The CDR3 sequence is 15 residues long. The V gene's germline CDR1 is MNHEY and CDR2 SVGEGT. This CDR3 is CASSPIEGGNQPQHF. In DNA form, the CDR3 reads TGTGCCAGCAGCCCCATCGAGGGAGGCAATCAGCCCCAGCATTTT.

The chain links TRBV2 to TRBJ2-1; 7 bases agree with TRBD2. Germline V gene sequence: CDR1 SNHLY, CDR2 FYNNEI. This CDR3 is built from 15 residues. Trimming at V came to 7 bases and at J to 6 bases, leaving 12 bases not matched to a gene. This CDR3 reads CASNPRASGGNEQFF. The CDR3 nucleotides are TGTGCCAGCAATCCCCGGGCCTCGGGGGGCAATGAGCAGTTCTTC. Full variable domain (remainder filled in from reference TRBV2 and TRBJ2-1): EPEVTQTPSHQVTQMGQEVILRCVPISNHLYFYWYRQILGQKVEFLVSFYNNEISEKSEIFDDQFSVERPDGSNFTLKIRSTKLEDSAMYFCASNPRASGGNEQFFGPGTRLTVL.

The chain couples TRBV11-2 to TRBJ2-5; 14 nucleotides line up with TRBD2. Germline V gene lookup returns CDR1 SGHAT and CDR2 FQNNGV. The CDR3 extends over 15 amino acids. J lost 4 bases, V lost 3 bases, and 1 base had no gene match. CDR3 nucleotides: TGTGCCAGCAGCTTGGGGACTAGCGGGGGAGAGACCCAGTACTTC. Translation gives CASSLGTSGGETQYF.

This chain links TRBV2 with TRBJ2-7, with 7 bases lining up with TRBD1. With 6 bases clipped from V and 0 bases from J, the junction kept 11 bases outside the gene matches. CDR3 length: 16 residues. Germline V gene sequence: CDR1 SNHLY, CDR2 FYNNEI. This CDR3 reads CASRESGTASSYEQYF. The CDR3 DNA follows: TGTGCCAGCAGGGAATCCGGGACAGCTAGCTCCTACGAGCAGTACTTC.

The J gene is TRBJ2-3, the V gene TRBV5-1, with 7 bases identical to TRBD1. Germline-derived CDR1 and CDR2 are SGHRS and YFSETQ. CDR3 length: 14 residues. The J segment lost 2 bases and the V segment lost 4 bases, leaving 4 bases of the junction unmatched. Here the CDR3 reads CASSPGQATDTQYF. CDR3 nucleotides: TGCGCCAGCAGCCCTGGACAGGCCACAGATACGCAGTATTTT.

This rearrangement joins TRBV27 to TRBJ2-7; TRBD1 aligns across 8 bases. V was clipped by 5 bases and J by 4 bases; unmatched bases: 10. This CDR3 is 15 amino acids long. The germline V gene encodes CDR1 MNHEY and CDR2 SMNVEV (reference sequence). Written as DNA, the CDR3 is TGTGCCAGCAGTCCCCGGACAGGGAAGCTATACGAGCAGTACTTC. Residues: CASSPRTGKLYEQYF.

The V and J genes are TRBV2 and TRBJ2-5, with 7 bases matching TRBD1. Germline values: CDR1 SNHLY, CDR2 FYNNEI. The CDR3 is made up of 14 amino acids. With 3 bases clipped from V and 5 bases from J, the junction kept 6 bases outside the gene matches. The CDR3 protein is CASSDYRGHETQYF. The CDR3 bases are TGTGCCAGCAGTGACTACAGGGGTCATGAGACCCAGTACTTC.

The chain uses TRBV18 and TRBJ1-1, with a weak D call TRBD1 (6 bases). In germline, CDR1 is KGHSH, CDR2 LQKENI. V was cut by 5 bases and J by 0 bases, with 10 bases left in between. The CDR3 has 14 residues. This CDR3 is CASSMQGMNTEAFF. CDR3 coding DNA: TGTGCCAGCTCAATGCAGGGGATGAACACTGAAGCTTTCTTT.

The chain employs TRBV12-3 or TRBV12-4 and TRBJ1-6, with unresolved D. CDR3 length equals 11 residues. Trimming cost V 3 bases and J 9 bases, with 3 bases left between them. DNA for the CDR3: TGTGCCAGCAGTTTCTCTTCACCCCTCCACTTT. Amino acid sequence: CASSFSSPLHF.

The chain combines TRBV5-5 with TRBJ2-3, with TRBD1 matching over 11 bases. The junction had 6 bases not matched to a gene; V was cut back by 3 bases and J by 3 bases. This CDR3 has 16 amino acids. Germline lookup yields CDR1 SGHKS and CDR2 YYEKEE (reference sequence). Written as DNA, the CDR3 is TGTGCCAGCAGCTCAAGGACAGGGGGCTGGACAGATACGCAGTATTTT. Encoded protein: CASSSRTGGWTDTQYF.

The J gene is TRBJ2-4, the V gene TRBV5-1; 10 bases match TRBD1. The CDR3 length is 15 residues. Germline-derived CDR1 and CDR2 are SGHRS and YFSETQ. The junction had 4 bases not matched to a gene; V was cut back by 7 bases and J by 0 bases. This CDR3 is CASGQGGLAKNIQYF. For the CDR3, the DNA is TGCGCCAGCGGACAGGGGGGGCTAGCCAAAAACATTCAGTACTTC. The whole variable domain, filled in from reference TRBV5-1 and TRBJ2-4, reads KAGVTQTPRYLIKTRGQQVTLSCSPISGHRSVSWYQQTPGQGLQFLFEYFSETQRNKGNFPGRFSGRQFSNSRSEMNVSTLELGDSALYLCASGQGGLAKNIQYFGAGTRLSVL.

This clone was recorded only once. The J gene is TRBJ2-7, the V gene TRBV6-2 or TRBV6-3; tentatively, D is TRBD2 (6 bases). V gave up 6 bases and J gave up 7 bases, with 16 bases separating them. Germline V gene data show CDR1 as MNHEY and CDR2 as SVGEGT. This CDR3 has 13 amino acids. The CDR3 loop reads CASSGRPAGEQYF. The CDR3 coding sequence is TGTGCCAGCAGCGGCAGGCCGGCGGGGGAGCAGTACTTC.

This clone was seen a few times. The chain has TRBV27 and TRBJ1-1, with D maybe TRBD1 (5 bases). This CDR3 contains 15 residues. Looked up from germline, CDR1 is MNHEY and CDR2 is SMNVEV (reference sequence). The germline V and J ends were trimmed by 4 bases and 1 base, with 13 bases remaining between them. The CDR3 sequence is CASSSLGTGNTEAFF. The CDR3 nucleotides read TGTGCCAGCAGTTCATTGGGAACAGGGAACACTGAAGCTTTCTTT.

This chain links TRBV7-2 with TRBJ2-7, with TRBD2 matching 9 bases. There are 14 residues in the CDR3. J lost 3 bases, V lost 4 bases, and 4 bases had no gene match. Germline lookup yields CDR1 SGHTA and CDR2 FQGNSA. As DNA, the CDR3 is TGTGCCAGCAGCTATAGCGGGAGTGGCTACGAGCAGTACTTC. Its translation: CASSYSGSGYEQYF.

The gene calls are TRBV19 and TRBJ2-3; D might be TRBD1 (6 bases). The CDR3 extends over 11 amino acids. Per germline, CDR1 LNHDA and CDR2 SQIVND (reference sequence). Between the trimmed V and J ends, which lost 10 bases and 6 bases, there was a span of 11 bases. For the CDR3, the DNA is TGTGCCACTCGCACAGGGGATACGCAGTATTTT. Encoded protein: CATRTGDTQYF. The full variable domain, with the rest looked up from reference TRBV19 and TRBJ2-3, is DGGITQSPKYLFRKEGQNVTLSCEQNLNHDAMYWYRQDPGQGLRLIYYSQIVNDFQKGDIAEGYSVSREKKESFPLTVTSAQKNPTAFYLCATRTGDTQYFGPGTRLTVL.

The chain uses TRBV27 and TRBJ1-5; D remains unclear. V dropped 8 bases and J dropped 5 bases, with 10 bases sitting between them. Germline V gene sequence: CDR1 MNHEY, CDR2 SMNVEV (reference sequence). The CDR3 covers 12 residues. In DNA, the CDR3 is TGTGCCAGCGGAGGTGCTTATCAGCCCCAGCATTTT. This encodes CASGGAYQPQHF.

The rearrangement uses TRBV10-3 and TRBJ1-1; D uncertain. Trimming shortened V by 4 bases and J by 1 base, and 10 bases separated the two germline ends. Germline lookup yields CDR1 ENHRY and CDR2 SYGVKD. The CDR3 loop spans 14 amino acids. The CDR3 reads CAISVLGENTEAFF. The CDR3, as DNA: TGTGCCATCAGTGTTCTCGGGGAGAACACTGAAGCTTTCTTT.

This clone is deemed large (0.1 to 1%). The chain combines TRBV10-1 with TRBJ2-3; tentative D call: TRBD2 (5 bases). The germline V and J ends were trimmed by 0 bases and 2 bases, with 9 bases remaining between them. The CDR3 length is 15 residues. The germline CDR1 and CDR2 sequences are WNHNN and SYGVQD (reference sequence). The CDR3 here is CASSESDWDTDTQYF. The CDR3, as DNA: TGCGCCAGCAGTGAGTCGGACTGGGACACAGATACGCAGTATTTT.

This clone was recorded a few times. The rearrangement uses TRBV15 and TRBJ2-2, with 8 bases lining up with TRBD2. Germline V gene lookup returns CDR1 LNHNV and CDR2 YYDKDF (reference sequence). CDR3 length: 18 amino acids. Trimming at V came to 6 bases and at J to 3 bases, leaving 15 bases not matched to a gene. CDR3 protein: CATRSYRVSGIDTGELFF. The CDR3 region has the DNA TGTGCCACCAGATCGTACAGGGTTAGCGGGATAGACACCGGGGAGCTGTTTTTT.

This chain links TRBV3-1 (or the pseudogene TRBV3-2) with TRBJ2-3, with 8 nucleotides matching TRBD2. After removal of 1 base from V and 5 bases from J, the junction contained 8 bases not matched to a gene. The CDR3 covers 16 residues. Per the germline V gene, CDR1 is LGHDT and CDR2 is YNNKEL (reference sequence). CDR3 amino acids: CASSQGGGRSGDTQYF. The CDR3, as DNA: TGTGCCAGCAGCCAAGGTGGCGGGAGGAGTGGAGATACGCAGTATTTT.

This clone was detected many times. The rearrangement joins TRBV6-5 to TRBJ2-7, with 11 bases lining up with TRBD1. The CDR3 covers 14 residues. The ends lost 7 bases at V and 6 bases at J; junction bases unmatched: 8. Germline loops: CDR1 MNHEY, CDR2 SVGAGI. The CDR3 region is CASTRDRGSGEQYF. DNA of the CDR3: TGTGCCAGCACCCGGGACAGGGGGTCGGGCGAGCAGTACTTC.

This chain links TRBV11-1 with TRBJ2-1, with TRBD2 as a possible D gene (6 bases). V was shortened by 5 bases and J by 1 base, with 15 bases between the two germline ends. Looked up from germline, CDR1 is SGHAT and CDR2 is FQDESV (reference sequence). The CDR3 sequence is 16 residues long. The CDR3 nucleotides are TGTGCCAGCAGCCGAAGGGTAGCGGATTCCTACAATGAGCAGTTCTTC. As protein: CASSRRVADSYNEQFF.